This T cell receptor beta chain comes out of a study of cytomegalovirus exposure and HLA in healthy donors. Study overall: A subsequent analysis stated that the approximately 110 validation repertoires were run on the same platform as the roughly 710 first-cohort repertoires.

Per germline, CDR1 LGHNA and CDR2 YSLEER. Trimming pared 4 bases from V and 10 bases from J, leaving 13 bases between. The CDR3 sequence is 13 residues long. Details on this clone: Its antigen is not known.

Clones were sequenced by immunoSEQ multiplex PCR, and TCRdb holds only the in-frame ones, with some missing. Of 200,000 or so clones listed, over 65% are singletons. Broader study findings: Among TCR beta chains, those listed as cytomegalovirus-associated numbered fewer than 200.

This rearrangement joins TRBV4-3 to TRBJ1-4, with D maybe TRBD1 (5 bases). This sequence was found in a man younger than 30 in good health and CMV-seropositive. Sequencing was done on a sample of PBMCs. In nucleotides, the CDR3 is TGCGCCAGCAGCCCAGGGACCGGGGGAAAACTGTTTTTT. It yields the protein CASSPGTGGKLFF.